Included here is one T cell receptor (beta chain) sequence, with context. The antigen is not known. The data are from a study of blood T cells in healthy people across ages. Broader study findings: Diversity estimates from one million T cells were considered underestimates. Reliance upon unsorted PBMCs precluded definitive naive versus antigen-experienced comparison.

With 3 bases clipped from V and 5 bases from J, the junction kept 8 bases outside the gene matches. CDR1 is DFQATT, CDR2 SNEGSKA, per germline (reference sequence). This CDR3 is built from 15 residues. It was with a sample-barcoded 5' primer and a J-beta primer mix that a second PCR of about 6 to 12 cycles was run. Tags on each cDNA molecule came from a template-switch adaptor with 12 random nucleotides. Researchers report that each sample yielded at least 2.5 million CDR3-containing paired-end reads. Each CDR3 protein is one row after TCRdb ran MiXCR on the 5' RACE reads. The sample includes about 730,000 distinct CDR3 sequences, 40% to 45% of them seen just once.

The receptor comes from a woman aged 55-69 years in good health. Input material: blood. V and J are TRBV20-1 and TRBJ2-2; 8 bases align to TRBD1. CDR3 sequence: CSARDRVVATGELFF. The CDR3 bases are TGCAGTGCTAGGGACAGGGTTGTGGCTACCGGGGAGCTGTTTTTT.